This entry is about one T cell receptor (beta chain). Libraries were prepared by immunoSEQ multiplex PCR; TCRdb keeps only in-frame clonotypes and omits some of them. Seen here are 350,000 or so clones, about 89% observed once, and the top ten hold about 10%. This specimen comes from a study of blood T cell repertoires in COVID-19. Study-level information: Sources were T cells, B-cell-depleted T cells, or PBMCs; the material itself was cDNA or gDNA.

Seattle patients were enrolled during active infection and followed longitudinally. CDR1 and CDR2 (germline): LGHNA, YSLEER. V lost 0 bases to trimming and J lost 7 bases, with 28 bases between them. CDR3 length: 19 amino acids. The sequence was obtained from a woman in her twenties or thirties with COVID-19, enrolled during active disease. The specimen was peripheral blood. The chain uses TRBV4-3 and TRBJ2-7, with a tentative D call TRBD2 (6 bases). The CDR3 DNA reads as TGCGCCAGCAGCCAAGATGGACGGGGGATTACGATTTTATATGAGGAGCAGTACTTC. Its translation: CASSQDGRGITILYEEQYF.